The 18 T cell receptor beta chains listed next were all sequenced from one sample in a study of T cells in Graves' hyperthyroidism and ophthalmopathy. It was RNA transcripts that yielded the amplified TCR beta CDR3 regions. The TCR CDR3 first-round RT-PCR relied on the HTBI primer set. MiXCR, applied by TCRdb to the multiplex PCR reads, yields one record per CDR3 protein. The table has over 450,000 distinct CDR3 sequences, roughly 15% seen once; the top ten hold roughly 18%. What was sequenced was blood. The origin of the receptors is a woman under 30 with Graves' ophthalmopathy.

DNA of the CDR3: TGTGCCAGCAGCCAAGGACAACCTTGGCCCTATGGCTACACCTTC. Translation: CASSQGQPWPYGYTF. The chain carries TRBV7-9 and TRBJ1-2, with D possibly TRBD1 on 5 matching bases. There are 15 residues in the CDR3. CDR1 and CDR2 from the germline V gene are SEHNR and FQNEAQ (reference sequence). V was cut by 5 bases and J by 4 bases, with 17 bases left in between.

V usage is TRBV19 and J usage is TRBJ2-2; 10 bases line up with TRBD1. Trimming cost V 3 bases and J 5 bases; bases outside gene matches: 9. The CDR3 is 17 amino acids. Germline V CDR1 and CDR2: LNHDA, SQIVND (reference sequence). The DNA of the CDR3 is TGTGCCAGTAGTATTCTAAGGGGACAGGGGAATACCGGGGAGCTGTTTTTT. Encoded protein: CASSILRGQGNTGELFF.

The table lists this clonotype with a few counts. The rearrangement links TRBV7-2 to TRBJ1-2; 7 bases align to TRBD1. CDR1 is SGHTA and CDR2 is FQGNSA in the germline V gene. V was clipped by 1 base and J by 8 bases; unmatched bases: 7. There are 14 residues in the CDR3. The CDR3 spells CASSLDGRGWGYTF. The CDR3 DNA reads as TGTGCCAGCAGCTTAGACGGCAGGGGGTGGGGCTACACCTTC.

As regards this clonotype: This sequence may be a read error, since a much larger clone differs from it by one base. This chain links TRBV7-2 with TRBJ2-3, with 8 bases fitting TRBD2. From germline, CDR1 is SGHTA and CDR2 FQGNSA. The length of the CDR3 is 15 residues. The ends lost 5 bases at V and 1 base at J; junction bases unmatched: 5. CDR3 bases: TGTGCCAGCAGCCTCAGCGGGAGCCGCACAGATACGCAGTATTTT. Translation: CASSLSGSRTDTQYF.

The chain couples TRBV29-1 to TRBJ2-3; 12 positions agree with TRBD2. CDR1 is SQVTM, CDR2 ANQGSEA, per germline. V gave up 4 bases and J gave up 1 base; unmatched junction bases: 9. The length of the CDR3 is 17 residues. The CDR3 bases are TGCAGCGTTGGGGACCCTAGCGGGGGGGCCGGCACAGATACGCAGTATTTT. Its translation: CSVGDPSGGAGTDTQYF.

This rearrangement joins TRBV6-1 to TRBJ1-1, with 7 nucleotides matching TRBD1. Unmatched junction bases numbered 6, after V lost 10 bases and J lost 1 base. Germline values: CDR1 MNHNS, CDR2 SASEGT. The CDR3 covers 13 residues. The CDR3 loop is CATQGRGNTEAFF. The CDR3 bases are TGTGCCACACAGGGGAGAGGGAACACTGAAGCTTTCTTT.

V gene TRBV2 combines with J gene TRBJ1-5; TRBD1 might be the D (5 bases). Trimming took off 2 bases at V and 7 bases at J, with 12 bases between the two ends. This CDR3 comprises 14 residues. The germline V gene has CDR1 SNHLY and CDR2 FYNNEI. The DNA for the CDR3 is TGTGCCAGCAGTGAAAGGGGCACAAGGCAGCCCCAGCATTTT. This gives the protein CASSERGTRQPQHF.

This clonotype was recorded at least ten times. The chain carries TRBV28 and TRBJ1-4; maybe TRBD1 (5 bases). Germline CDR1 reads MDHEN; CDR2 reads SYDVKM. The CDR3 extends over 14 amino acids. V lost 4 bases, J lost 8 bases, and 14 bases lay in between. CDR3 bases: TGTGCCAGCAGTTATCGTGGGGCAGGGGAAAAACTGTTTTTT. This encodes CASSYRGAGEKLFF.

This clonotype was observed many times. V gene TRBV5-1 combines with J gene TRBJ1-1; 10 bases align to TRBD1. V shed 0 bases, J shed 2 bases, and the junction held 4 bases outside the gene matches. This CDR3 is built from 16 residues. Germline loops: CDR1 SGHRS, CDR2 YFSETQ. The DNA for the CDR3 is TGCGCCAGCAGCTTGGTAGCGACAGGGGGCAACACTGAAGCTTTCTTT. It specifies CASSLVATGGNTEAFF.

The rearrangement links TRBV27 to TRBJ1-5; 10 positions match TRBD1. Germline V CDR1 and CDR2: MNHEY, SMNVEV (reference sequence). CDR3 length equals 16 residues. Losses at the gene ends were 5 bases for V and 3 bases for J; bases not matched to a gene: 7. The CDR3, as DNA: TGTGCCAGCAGTCCCCTTGGGACAGGGGTCAATCAGCCCCAGCATTTT. It is translated as CASSPLGTGVNQPQHF.

This clonotype was seen at least ten times. The rearrangement joins TRBV30 to TRBJ2-5; possible D gene TRBD1, 6 bases. Deletions cut 2 bases from V and 2 bases from J, with 15 bases between. CDR1 is GTSNPN and CDR2 is SVGIG in the germline V gene (reference sequence). The CDR3 totals 15 residues. CDR3 protein: CAWSPAWTAQETQYF. The CDR3 DNA is TGTGCCTGGAGTCCAGCCTGGACAGCTCAAGAGACCCAGTACTTC.

This clonotype was counted at least ten times. The CDR3 here is CSAPQGGSLNQPQHF. The CDR3 nucleotides are TGCAGTGCTCCTCAGGGGGGCAGTCTGAATCAGCCCCAGCATTTT. This chain connects TRBV20-1 to TRBJ1-5, with 7 bases matching TRBD1. Germline-derived CDR1 and CDR2 are DFQATT and SNEGSKA (reference sequence). The CDR3 contains 15 residues. With V trimmed by 5 bases and J by 4 bases, 11 bases remained unmatched.

The J gene is TRBJ2-1, the V gene TRBV5-4; D unresolved. The closer fit of TRBJ2-7 to the DNA end suggests the J call may be wrong. Germline CDR1 is SGHNT and CDR2 is YYREEE (reference sequence). The CDR3 sequence is 15 residues long. The CDR3 spells CASSLDPSSYNEQYF. CDR3 nucleotides: TGTGCCAGCAGCTTGGACCCCAGCTCCTACAATGAGCAGTACTTC.

The chain employs TRBV4-1 and TRBJ2-1, with D possibly TRBD1 on 5 matching bases. The germline CDR1 and CDR2 sequences are MGHRA and YSYEKL. CDR3 length: 15 amino acids. The ends were cut back, 2 bases at V and 0 bases at J, with 8 bases in the middle. The CDR3 DNA reads as TGCGCCAGCAGCCAATTGGGGCACTCCTACAATGAGCAGTTCTTC. Translated: CASSQLGHSYNEQFF.

Concerning this clonotype: A single base separates this from a much larger clone, so it may be a read error. The genes are TRBV7-8 and TRBJ1-1, with D tentatively TRBD1 (5 bases). With 5 bases removed from V and 9 bases from J, the gap between germline ends came to 16 bases. This CDR3 is built from 13 residues. CDR1 is SGHVS and CDR2 is FQNEAQ in the germline V gene. The CDR3 bases are TGTGCCAGCAGCGCAGACAGAAGCGCTAAAGCTTTCTTT. Its protein product is CASSADRSAKAFF.

V is TRBV4-2 and J is TRBJ2-7; 7 nucleotides match TRBD1. Germline CDR1 is LGHNA and CDR2 is YNFKEQ. The ends lost 1 base at V and 5 bases at J; junction bases unmatched: 8. This CDR3 spans 15 amino acids. CDR3 nucleotides: TGTGCCAGCAGCCAAGTCGATAGGGGGCGCGACGAGCAGTACTTC. As protein: CASSQVDRGRDEQYF.

This clonotype showed up many times. The CDR3 nucleotides are TGTGCCATCAGTGAGCCCGGGACAGGGAGCGGAAACACCATATATTTT. Its protein product is CAISEPGTGSGNTIYF. J is TRBJ1-3 and V is TRBV10-3, with 9 positions matching TRBD1. CDR1 and CDR2 from the germline V gene are ENHRY and SYGVKD. With V trimmed by 2 bases and J by 4 bases, 6 bases remained unmatched. CDR3 size: 16 residues.

With respect to this clonotype: With a much larger clone just one base away, this may be a read error. The genes are TRBV3-1 and TRBJ2-2, with 7 bases fitting TRBD1. Germline CDR1 LGHDT, CDR2 YNNKEL (reference sequence). The CDR3 covers 17 residues. CDR3 DNA sequence: TGTGCCAGCAGCCGTTCTACCGGGACAGCGAACACCGGGGAGCGGTTTTTT. Translating it yields CASSRSTGTANTGERFF. The whole variable domain, remainder taken from reference TRBV3-1 and TRBJ2-2, is DTAVSQTPKYLVTQMGNDKSIKCEQNLGHDTMYWYKQDSKKFLKIMFSYNNKELIINETVPNRFSPKSPDKAHLNLHINSLELGDSAVYFCASSRSTGTANTGERFFGEGSRLTVL.